The 9 T cell receptor beta chains below were found in one sample sequenced in a study of T-cell memory formation after mild COVID-19. One entry per CDR3 protein, called by TCRdb with MiXCR from the 5' RACE reads. The top ten clones hold under 15% of a sample with 300,000 to 400,000 distinct CDR3 sequences, under 25% of them seen once. The sample consisted of PBMCs or a T cell subset sorted from them (not recorded which). The receptors were gathered from an adult woman who had mild COVID-19 (a few samples of this study predate the infection). Cell type and time point are not known.

This clonotype has just a few counts. V usage is TRBV9 and J usage is TRBJ2-3; the match to TRBD1 covers 9 bases. The CDR3 loop spans 24 amino acids. Germline V CDR1 and CDR2: SGDLS, YYNGEE. The V segment lost 3 bases and the J segment 0 bases; nucleotides outside the gene matches: 29. CDR3 amino acids: CASSASRDRVQRGRSRSSTDTQYF. CDR3 coding DNA: TGTGCCAGCAGCGCTAGCCGGGACAGGGTTCAACGAGGAAGGTCGAGATCTAGCACAGATACGCAGTATTTT.

This clonotype was seen at least ten times. The rearrangement uses TRBV12-3 or TRBV12-4 and TRBJ2-1; D could derive from TRBD1 or TRBD2 (6 bases each). V was trimmed by 2 bases and J by 4 bases, leaving 15 bases between them. This CDR3 is built from 16 residues. The CDR3 DNA reads TGTGCCAGCAGTTTAAGAGGAGGGGGGACGTACAATGAGCAGTTCTTC. Translating it yields CASSLRGGGTYNEQFF.

The rearrangement links TRBV9 to TRBJ1-1, with no clear D. Looked up from germline, CDR1 is SGDLS and CDR2 is YYNGEE. CDR3 length equals 15 residues. V shed 0 bases and J shed 1 base, with 10 bases lying between them. The CDR3: CASSVGDGRNTEAFF. CDR3 DNA: TGTGCCAGCAGCGTAGGAGACGGAAGGAACACTGAAGCTTTCTTT.

The CDR3 sequence: CASSPLDPRLAGSGETQYF. The CDR3, as DNA: TGTGCCAGCAGCCCTCTCGATCCTAGACTAGCGGGATCGGGGGAGACCCAGTACTTC. The V and J genes are TRBV7-8 and TRBJ2-5; 11 nucleotides align to TRBD2. The CDR3 spans 19 residues. Germline values: CDR1 SGHVS, CDR2 FQNEAQ. Germline trimming cut 5 bases from V and 5 bases from J; bases unmatched to any gene: 19. Full variable domain (remainder filled in from reference TRBV7-8 and TRBJ2-5): GAGVSQSPRYKVAKRGQDVALRCDPISGHVSLFWYQQALGQGPEFLTYFQNEAQLDKSGLPSDRFFAERPEGSVSTLKIQRTQQEDSAVYLCASSPLDPRLAGSGETQYFGPGTRLLVL.

This clonotype has only a few counts. V is TRBV19 and J is TRBJ2-5; no definite D call. Germline values: CDR1 LNHDA, CDR2 SQIVND (reference sequence). The V and J ends lost 6 bases and 0 bases respectively, with 8 bases between them. This CDR3 region has 13 residues. The CDR3 DNA reads as TGTGCCAGTAGCCGTTCGTACCAAGAGACCCAGTACTTC. It yields the protein CASSRSYQETQYF.

The J gene is TRBJ2-5, the V gene TRBV4-2, with D perhaps TRBD1 or TRBD2 (5 bases each). Between the trimmed V and J ends, which lost 2 bases and 2 bases, there was a span of 9 bases. Germline V gives CDR1 LGHNA, CDR2 YNFKEQ. There are 14 residues in the CDR3. CDR3 DNA sequence: TGTGCCAGCAGCCAACGGGGCGGGCAAGAGACCCAGTACTTC. Its protein product is CASSQRGGQETQYF.

This clonotype was recorded a few times. The chain combines TRBV6-2 or TRBV6-3 with TRBJ2-5, with 9 bases matching TRBD2. The CDR3 covers 16 residues. Germline V gene lookup returns CDR1 MNHEY and CDR2 SVGEGT. Trimming took 2 bases from V and 1 from J; bases not matched to a gene: 5. The CDR3, as DNA: TGTGCCAGCAGTTACGGTAGCGGGAGAGTCCAAGAGACCCAGTACTTC. This translates into CASSYGSGRVQETQYF.

V is TRBV5-1 and J is TRBJ2-7; 9 bases are shared with TRBD2. V lost 4 bases, J lost 0 bases, and 11 bases stayed unmatched. Germline-derived CDR1 and CDR2 are SGHRS and YFSETQ. This CDR3 contains 17 residues. The DNA for the CDR3 is TGCGCCAGCAGCCCGGGAGTAGCGGGAGCCCTCTCCTACGAGCAGTACTTC. It encodes CASSPGVAGALSYEQYF.

The CDR3: CASSVSTNQPQHF. CDR3 bases: TGTGCCAGCAGTGTCAGTACCAATCAGCCCCAGCATTTT. The J gene is TRBJ1-5, the V gene TRBV2; D not certain. Trimming took off 4 bases at V and 3 bases at J, with 7 bases between the two ends. The CDR3 loop spans 13 amino acids. Germline-derived CDR1 and CDR2 are SNHLY and FYNNEI.